Listed below are T cell receptor beta chains from one sample, sequenced in a study of vaccination and CD4 T cells after COVID-19. TCRdb reanalysed the PCR reads using MiXCR and keeps one entry per CDR3 protein. The sample carries about 16,000 distinct CDR3 sequences, around a third recorded once. No antigen is known for these receptors. The sequenced sample was CD4+ T cells from blood, cultured in vitro, obtained before SARS-CoV-2 vaccination. These receptors were taken from a human donor who received a COVID-19 vaccine. CDR3s include the opening cysteine and the closing phenylalanine or tryptophan.

j_call | v_call | cdr3_aa
TRBJ2-5 | TRBV12-3/TRBV12-4 | CASSLGHQETQYF
TRBJ2-7 | TRBV20-1 | CSASRTGGAYEQYF
TRBJ1-2 | TRBV5-5 | CASSRQGVDGYTF
TRBJ2-7 | TRBV7-9 | CASSLDSGTARYEQYF
TRBJ2-5 | TRBV7-9 | CASSSDKETQYF
TRBJ1-2 | TRBV2 | CATKGSVNGYTF
TRBJ2-1 | TRBV20-1 | CSAGPSGGRSYNEQFF
TRBJ1-4 | TRBV2 | CASSFQTAKYGKLFF
TRBJ2-5 | TRBV6-2/TRBV6-3 | CASSYGGTPPGTQYF
TRBJ1-2 | TRBV6-2/TRBV6-3 | CASSYSEPGGIYGYTF
TRBJ1-1 | TRBV18 | CASSPRPTEMNTEAFF
TRBJ1-3 | TRBV19 | CATGTGSAGNTIYF
TRBJ1-1 | TRBV2 | CASSIFSGAFF
TRBJ1-5 | TRBV7-8 | CASSLSHQSNQPQHF
TRBJ1-5 | TRBV6-5 | CASSWDRGPDQPQHF
TRBJ1-2 | TRBV7-9 | CASSLIWGGGYTF
TRBJ1-1 | TRBV7-3 | CASSANPDRGPAEAFF
TRBJ1-1 | TRBV20-1 | CSARDWVKGTEAFF
TRBJ1-3 | TRBV5-6 | CASTFDRGSGNTIYF
TRBJ1-2 | TRBV19 | CASSTGQGPYGYTF
TRBJ1-1 | TRBV24-1 | CATSDQQGGAFF
TRBJ1-5 | TRBV2 | CASTQNRGGGQPQHF
TRBJ1-1 | TRBV11-2 | CASSFRQGLNTEAFF
TRBJ1-5 | TRBV19 | CASTRSDGGHQPQHF
TRBJ2-5 | TRBV10-3 | CAISRSTARGLEETQYF
TRBJ1-1 | TRBV30 | CAWSVLRGSNTEAFF
TRBJ2-2 | TRBV7-9 | CASRRTGKTGELFF
TRBJ1-2 | TRBV25-1 | CASSEAGGNYGYTF
TRBJ1-2 | TRBV24-1 | CATSDRERNGYTF
TRBJ1-2 | TRBV5-4 | CASSRKTGGIWGYTF
TRBJ2-7 | TRBV21-1 | CASSKAQGRDGNAYEQYF
TRBJ2-2 | TRBV19 | CASTPWGSNTGELFF
TRBJ1-5 | TRBV25-1 | CASSELTGNQPQHF
TRBJ1-5 | TRBV6-1 | CASSVRDGNQPQHF
TRBJ2-4 | TRBV28 | CASSPGPGDIQYF